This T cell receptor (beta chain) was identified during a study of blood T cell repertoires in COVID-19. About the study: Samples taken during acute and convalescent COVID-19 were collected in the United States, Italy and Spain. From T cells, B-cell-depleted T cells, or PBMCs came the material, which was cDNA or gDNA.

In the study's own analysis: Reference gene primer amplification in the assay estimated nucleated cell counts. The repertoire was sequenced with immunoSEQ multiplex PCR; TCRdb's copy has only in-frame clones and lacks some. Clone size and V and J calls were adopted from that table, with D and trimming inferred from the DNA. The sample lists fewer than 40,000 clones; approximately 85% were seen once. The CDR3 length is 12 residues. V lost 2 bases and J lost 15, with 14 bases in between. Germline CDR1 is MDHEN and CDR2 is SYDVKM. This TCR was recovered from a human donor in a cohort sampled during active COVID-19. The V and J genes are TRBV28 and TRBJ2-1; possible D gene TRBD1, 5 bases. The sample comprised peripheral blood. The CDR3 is CASSLLDSQRFF. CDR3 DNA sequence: TGTGCCAGCAGTTTACTAGACAGCCAGCGGTTCTTC.